This T cell receptor beta chain was recorded in a study of T cell responses to AZD1222 COVID-19 vaccine. Turning to the study itself: Investigators merged groups given second doses at roughly 4 or roughly 12 weeks.

Whole-study results and caveats: Unmutated variant regions reportedly attract nearly half of all spike-specific TCRs. Only 6 or 7 people who got AZD1222 tested seropositive at baseline.

Repertoires were generated with immunoSEQ multiplex PCR, while TCRdb's copy carries only in-frame clones and drops some. The sample holds 100,000 to 150,000 clones, roughly 90% seen once. On this clone itself: The antigen remains unidentified.

The germline CDR1 and CDR2 sequences are LNHDA and SQIVND (reference sequence). CDR3 length: 18 amino acids. Trimming removed 0 bases at V and 1 base at J, with 16 bases between. The chain joins TRBV19 to TRBJ1-5; unclear D gene. This specimen consisted of peripheral blood, obtained on day 0 of AZD1222 vaccination. The clonotype was recovered from an adult in good health. The CDR3: CASSIDEPRGSSNQPQHF. The CDR3 nucleotides read TGTGCCAGTAGTATAGATGAACCCCGGGGAAGCAGCAATCAGCCCCAGCATTTT.